This section outlines one T cell receptor beta chain sequence together with its context. Methods used by the authors: Reference gene primers were amplified, and this amplification served to estimate nucleated cell counts. Clones were read by immunoSEQ multiplex PCR, and TCRdb kept only the in-frame ones, dropping some. The DNA was the basis for D and trimming; V, J and clone size are from that table. The sample lists about 59,000 clones; more than 60% were seen once. V shed 4 bases and J 6 bases; nucleotides not matched to a gene: 9. Per germline, CDR1 KGHDR and CDR2 SFDVKD. This CDR3 has 15 residues. This sample stems from a study of blood T cell repertoires in COVID-19. Looking at the study overall: Samples representing acute and convalescent COVID-19 were sourced from the United States, Italy and Spain. The analysed material was cDNA or gDNA that came from T cells, B-cell-depleted T cells, or PBMCs.

This chain connects TRBV24-1 to TRBJ2-3; 7 bases are a match to TRBD1. This TCR derives from a human donor in a cohort sampled during active COVID-19. The material sequenced was peripheral blood. The DNA for the CDR3 is TGTGCCACCAGTGACCAGACAGGGTTTTTGGATACGCAGTATTTT. It specifies CATSDQTGFLDTQYF.